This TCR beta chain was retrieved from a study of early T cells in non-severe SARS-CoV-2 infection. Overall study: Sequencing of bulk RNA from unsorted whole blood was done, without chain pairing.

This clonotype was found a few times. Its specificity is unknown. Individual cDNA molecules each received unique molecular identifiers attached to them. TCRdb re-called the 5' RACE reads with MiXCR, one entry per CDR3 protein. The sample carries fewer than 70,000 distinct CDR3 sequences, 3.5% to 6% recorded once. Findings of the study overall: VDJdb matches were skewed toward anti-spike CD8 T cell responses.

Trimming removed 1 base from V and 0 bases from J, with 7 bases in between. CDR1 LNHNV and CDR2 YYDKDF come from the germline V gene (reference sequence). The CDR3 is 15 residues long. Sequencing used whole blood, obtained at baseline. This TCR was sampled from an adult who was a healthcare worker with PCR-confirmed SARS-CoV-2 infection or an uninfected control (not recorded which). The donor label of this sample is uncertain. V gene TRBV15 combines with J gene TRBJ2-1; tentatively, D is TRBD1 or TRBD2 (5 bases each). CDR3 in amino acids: CATSRAGSSYNEQFF. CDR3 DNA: TGTGCCACCAGCAGAGCAGGGAGCTCCTACAATGAGCAGTTCTTC.